One and the same sample provided the 31 T cell receptor beta chains below, sequenced in a study of Graves' ophthalmopathy and Graves' hyperthyroidism. The sequenced template was RNA, covering the TCR beta CDR3 region. RT-PCR was first run with HTBI primers, then multiplex PCR in a second round. TCRdb re-called the multiplex PCR reads with MiXCR, one entry per CDR3 protein. The data show a few hundred thousand distinct CDR3 sequences, 20% to 25% seen once. The specimen was peripheral blood. The source is a woman aged 45-65 years with Graves' ophthalmopathy.

The table lists this clonotype with many counts. This chain uses TRBV5-1 with TRBJ1-1; D is possibly TRBD1 (5 bases). Germline V gene data show CDR1 as SGHRS and CDR2 as YFSETQ. V shed 1 base and J shed 1 base, with 26 bases lying between them. The CDR3 has 20 amino acids. CDR3 DNA sequence: TGCGCCAGCAGCTTGCAGTTCGCAGGGTCGAGTACCCAACCGAACACTGAAGCTTTCTTT. As protein: CASSLQFAGSSTQPNTEAFF.

This clonotype was seen a few times. V usage is TRBV24-1 and J usage is TRBJ2-2; D is perhaps TRBD1 (6 bases). The germline V gene has CDR1 KGHDR and CDR2 SFDVKD. Trimming took off 3 bases at V and 4 bases at J, with 8 bases between the two ends. The CDR3 has 14 amino acids. The CDR3 reads CATSDQGTTGELFF. The CDR3 DNA is TGTGCCACCAGTGATCAGGGGACCACCGGGGAGCTGTTTTTT.

This clonotype was found many times. V and J are TRBV20-1 and TRBJ2-7; D perhaps matches TRBD1 (6 bases). Trimming cost V 5 bases and J 0 bases, with 11 bases left between them. The germline gives CDR1 DFQATT, CDR2 SNEGSKA (reference sequence). This CDR3 contains 13 residues. For the CDR3, the DNA is TGCAGTGCTCTTAGGGACATCTCCTACGAGCAGTACTTC. Protein product: CSALRDISYEQYF.

This rearrangement joins TRBV7-2 to TRBJ2-3; D gene uncertain. The CDR3 spans 14 residues. CDR1 SGHTA and CDR2 FQGNSA come from the germline V gene. With 1 base removed from V and 2 bases from J, the gap between germline ends came to 7 bases. The CDR3 nucleotides are TGTGCCAGCAGCTTAGGGCGCCTCACAGATACGCAGTATTTT. The encoded protein is CASSLGRLTDTQYF.

This clonotype was recorded many times. The chain carries TRBV11-2 and TRBJ1-2; 10 bases fit TRBD1. CDR1 is SGHAT and CDR2 is FQNNGV in the germline V gene. This CDR3 spans 17 amino acids. V was clipped by 5 bases and J by 5 bases; unmatched bases: 14. CDR3 in amino acids: CASSPSRDRGWWYGYTF. CDR3 coding DNA: TGTGCCAGCAGCCCGTCCCGGGACAGGGGATGGTGGTATGGCTACACCTTC.

This clonotype came up many times. This sequence joins TRBV12-3 or TRBV12-4 and TRBJ1-1, with 7 bases identical to TRBD1. CDR3 length: 14 amino acids. The junction had 4 bases not matched to a gene; V was cut back by 6 bases and J by 0 bases. The CDR3 loop reads CASRRQGLNTEAFF. The CDR3 coding sequence is TGTGCCAGCAGGAGACAGGGATTGAACACTGAAGCTTTCTTT.

This clonotype was observed at least ten times. This chain uses TRBV5-6 with TRBJ1-6, with D possibly matching TRBD1 (6 bases). The CDR3 has 15 residues. V lost 4 bases and J 8 bases, leaving 16 bases between the germline ends. Germline CDR1 SGHDT, CDR2 YYEEEE. As DNA, the CDR3 is TGTGCCAGCAGCGGCAACCGGGGGGGCCATTCACCCCTCCACTTT. Amino acid sequence: CASSGNRGGHSPLHF. Using reference TRBV5-6 and TRBJ1-6 for the parts outside the CDR3, the full variable domain is DAGVTQSPTHLIKTRGQQVTLRCSPKSGHDTVSWYQQALGQGPQFIFQYYEEEERQRGNFPDRFSGHQFPNYSSELNVNALLLGDSALYLCASSGNRGGHSPLHFGNGTRLTVT.

This clonotype was recorded a few times. The junction departs from the called germline gene at one end, perhaps through a read error. The chain is built from TRBV6-2 or TRBV6-3 and TRBJ2-2; TRBD2 is a possible D gene (6 bases). Germline CDR1 reads MNHEY; CDR2 reads SVGEGT. The CDR3 is 18 residues long. The CDR3 reads CASRKSRAPLLNTGGLFF. In DNA form, the CDR3 reads TGTGCCAGCAGAAAATCGAGGGCTCCCTTGCTGAACACCGGGGGGCTGTTTTTT.

This clonotype was found many times. The chain is built from TRBV4-1 and TRBJ1-3, with D possibly TRBD1 on 6 matching bases. Germline CDR1 MGHRA, CDR2 YSYEKL. This CDR3 region has 15 residues. Between the trimmed V and J ends, which lost 0 bases and 5 bases, there was a span of 11 bases. CDR3 coding DNA: TGCGCCAGCAGCCAAGAGGCAGGGGTTCGAAACACCATATATTTT. Amino acid sequence: CASSQEAGVRNTIYF.

In this sample, this clonotype turned up many times. The chain recombines TRBV10-3 with TRBJ2-7; the match to TRBD1 covers 7 bases. The germline gives CDR1 ENHRY, CDR2 SYGVKD. The CDR3 totals 14 residues. The V gene end was trimmed by 6 bases and the J gene end by 4 bases; junction bases not matched to a gene: 9. Here the CDR3 reads CAISKGTARYEQYF. Written as DNA, the CDR3 is TGTGCCATCAGCAAGGGGACAGCACGGTACGAGCAGTACTTC.

This clonotype came up many times. V and J are TRBV12-3 or TRBV12-4 and TRBJ1-1; unclear D gene. This CDR3 has 12 residues. V lost 7 bases and J lost 7, with 13 bases in between. CDR3 region: CASTKTAGEAFF. For the CDR3, the DNA is TGTGCCAGCACCAAGACGGCGGGTGAAGCTTTCTTT.

The chain carries TRBV15 and TRBJ1-5; possibly TRBD1 for D (5 bases). Germline assignment: CDR1 LNHNV and CDR2 YYDKDF (reference sequence). This CDR3 has 15 residues. V was pared by 0 bases and J by 5 bases, with 11 bases between. The CDR3 is CATSRDRGLHQPQHF. CDR3 sequence (DNA): TGTGCCACCAGCAGAGATCGGGGACTACATCAGCCCCAGCATTTT. The whole variable domain, filled in from reference TRBV15 and TRBJ1-5, reads DAMVIQNPRYQVTQFGKPVTLSCSQTLNHNVMYWYQQKSSQAPKLLFHYYDKDFNNEADTPDNFQSRRPNTSFCFLDIRSPGLGDTAMYLCATSRDRGLHQPQHFGDGTRLSIL.

In this sample, this clonotype turned up many times. The chain combines TRBV6-1 with TRBJ2-7; D remains ambiguous. Germline V lookup: CDR1 MNHNS, CDR2 SASEGT. This CDR3 is built from 13 residues. V was clipped by 2 bases and J by 7 bases, with 12 bases between them. The CDR3: CASSESPLGEQYF. The CDR3 coding sequence is TGTGCCAGCAGTGAAAGTCCCCTGGGGGAGCAGTACTTC.

This clonotype was observed at least ten times. The chain uses TRBV2 and TRBJ2-7; the D gene is possibly TRBD2 (6 bases). The V end lost 4 bases, the J end lost 0 bases, and 13 bases lay between the germline ends. The CDR3 extends over 15 amino acids. CDR1 SNHLY and CDR2 FYNNEI come from the germline V gene. CDR3 protein: CASSVRSGSSYEQYF. The CDR3 DNA follows: TGTGCCAGCAGTGTCCGTAGCGGTAGCTCCTACGAGCAGTACTTC. Complete variable domain (other parts from reference TRBV2 and TRBJ2-7): EPEVTQTPSHQVTQMGQEVILRCVPISNHLYFYWYRQILGQKVEFLVSFYNNEISEKSEIFDDQFSVERPDGSNFTLKIRSTKLEDSAMYFCASSVRSGSSYEQYFGPGTRLTVT.

The rearrangement links TRBV10-3 to TRBJ2-5; D is unresolved. The CDR3 length is 12 residues. Looked up from germline, CDR1 is ENHRY and CDR2 is SYGVKD. Trimming cost V 6 bases and J 5 bases, with 10 bases left between them. CDR3 sequence: CAISPTKETQYF. The CDR3 coding sequence is TGTGCCATCAGCCCTACAAAGGAGACCCAGTACTTC.

This clonotype was detected ten times or more. The chain carries TRBV30 and TRBJ2-3; D unclear. V dropped 0 bases and J dropped 6 bases, with 10 bases sitting between them. CDR1 and CDR2 (germline): GTSNPN, SVGIG (reference sequence). The CDR3 length is 13 residues. CDR3 in amino acids: CAWSVRRSDTQYF. The CDR3 DNA sequence: TGTGCCTGGAGTGTCCGCAGGAGCGATACGCAGTATTTT.

This clonotype was observed many times. An end of the junction differs from the germline gene, which may be a read error. V usage is TRBV28 and J usage is TRBJ1-2; D is unresolved. The CDR3 length is 14 residues. Germline values: CDR1 MDHEN, CDR2 SYDVKM. CDR3 residues: CASSPMDPKYGYTF. The CDR3 coding sequence is TGTGCCAGCAGTCCCATGGACCCTAAATATGGCTACACCTTC.

This clonotype was detected ten times or more. The CDR3 is CSARGDGKRETQYF. As DNA, the CDR3 is TGCAGTGCTAGAGGCGACGGGAAGCGTGAGACCCAGTACTTC. The chain employs TRBV20-1 and TRBJ2-5; TRBD2 is a possible D gene (5 bases). The length of the CDR3 is 14 residues. CDR1 is DFQATT and CDR2 is SNEGSKA in the germline V gene (reference sequence). V lost 1 base and J lost 5, with 14 bases in between.

About this clonotype itself: Just one base apart from a much larger clone, this may be a read error. The J gene is TRBJ1-1, the V gene TRBV19; 9 bases are shared with TRBD1. The CDR3 length is 15 residues. Germline V lookup: CDR1 LNHDA, CDR2 SQIVND (reference sequence). The CDR3 sequence: CVSSLRDRVNTEAFF. CDR3 bases: TGTGTCAGTAGCCTCCGGGACAGGGTGAACACTGAAGCTTTCTTT.

This clonotype was counted only a few times. The chain recombines TRBV6-5 with TRBJ1-2, with D hard to call. Trimming removed 3 bases from V and 5 bases from J, with 10 bases in between. The V gene's germline CDR1 is MNHEY and CDR2 SVGAGI. The CDR3 extends over 13 amino acids. The CDR3 coding sequence is TGTGCCAGCAGTTATGGGCTGGGGTATGGCTACACCTTC. It encodes CASSYGLGYGYTF.

This clonotype was counted at least ten times. The rearrangement links TRBV6-1 to TRBJ1-2; TRBD1 agrees at 9 bases. The V and J ends lost 6 bases and 8 bases, in that order; junction bases with no gene match: 4. CDR3 size: 12 residues. The germline V gene encodes CDR1 MNHNS and CDR2 SASEGT. The CDR3 DNA follows: TGTGCCAGCAGGAAGGACAGGGGCGGCTACACCTTC. Translating it yields CASRKDRGGYTF.

This clonotype was seen at least ten times. The chain combines TRBV7-8 with TRBJ2-4; D possibly matches TRBD1 or TRBD2 (5 bases each). Germline V lookup: CDR1 SGHVS, CDR2 FQNEAQ. This CDR3 has 15 amino acids. V shed 5 bases and J shed 0 bases, with 11 bases lying between them. The CDR3 region is CASSVGRRAKNIQYF. DNA of the CDR3: TGTGCCAGCAGCGTGGGACGGAGAGCCAAAAACATTCAGTACTTC.

The rearrangement joins TRBV2 to TRBJ2-4, with TRBD2 matching 7 bases. The germline gives CDR1 SNHLY, CDR2 FYNNEI. The V and J ends lost 5 bases and 8 bases, in that order; junction bases with no gene match: 6. CDR3 size: 13 residues. The CDR3 loop reads CASSSGTGDIQYF. CDR3 bases: TGTGCCAGCAGTAGCGGGACCGGGGACATTCAGTACTTC.

This clonotype has a count of ten or more. This rearrangement joins TRBV20-1 to TRBJ2-2; TRBD2 matches 11 bases. The germline V gene encodes CDR1 DFQATT and CDR2 SNEGSKA (reference sequence). V shed 6 bases and J 0 bases; nucleotides not matched to a gene: 6. There are 16 residues in the CDR3. CDR3 DNA: TGCAGTGCCAGAACTAGCGGGAGACCGAACACCGGGGAGCTGTTTTTT. Translating it yields CSARTSGRPNTGELFF.

Ten or more counts support this clonotype. The chain links TRBV29-1 to TRBJ1-1; 9 positions agree with TRBD1. CDR1 and CDR2 (germline): SQVTM, ANQGSEA. V was pared by 5 bases and J by 1 base, with 5 bases of the junction left unmatched. This CDR3 region has 14 residues. DNA for the CDR3: TGCAGCGTTAAGACAGGGGGAACGAACACTGAAGCTTTCTTT. Protein sequence: CSVKTGGTNTEAFF.

This clonotype was seen at least ten times. The chain has TRBV30 and TRBJ1-6; D gene ambiguous. This CDR3 contains 12 residues. Germline CDR1 is GTSNPN and CDR2 is SVGIG (reference sequence). The V end was cut by 2 bases, the J end by 14 bases, with 13 bases between. In DNA form, the CDR3 reads TGTGCCTGGAGTACCTCGGGAAGATCCCTCCACTTT. It specifies CAWSTSGRSLHF. Supplemented by reference TRBV30 and TRBJ1-6, the full variable domain reads SQTIHQWPATLVQPVGSPLSLECTVEGTSNPNLYWYRQAAGRGLQLLFYSVGIGQISSEVPQNLSASRPQDRQFILSSKKLLLSDSGFYLCAWSTSGRSLHFGNGTRLTVT.

Many counts were recorded for this clonotype. V usage is TRBV7-2 and J usage is TRBJ2-5, with D unclear. Trimming cost V 0 bases and J 7 bases, with 3 bases left between them. Germline values: CDR1 SGHTA, CDR2 FQGNSA. The CDR3 consists of 11 residues. The CDR3, as DNA: TGTGCCAGCAGCTTAGCAGGGACCCAGTACTTC. It translates to CASSLAGTQYF.

This clonotype was seen more than once but under ten times. A much larger clone differs from this one at a single base, so this may be a read error. The J gene is TRBJ1-1, the V gene TRBV30, with a tentative D call TRBD1 (6 bases). The CDR3 runs to 13 residues. Germline CDR1 is GTSNPN and CDR2 is SVGIG (reference sequence). This CDR3 reads CAWSRDMNTKAFF. CDR3 DNA: TGTGCCTGGAGTAGGGACATGAACACTAAAGCTTTCTTT.

This clonotype was seen at least ten times. The chain couples TRBV18 to TRBJ2-7; 9 positions agree with TRBD2. V lost 0 bases to trimming and J lost 3 bases; unmatched junction nucleotides: 6. Germline assignment: CDR1 KGHSH and CDR2 LQKENI. CDR3 length: 16 amino acids. The CDR3 DNA reads as TGTGCCAGCTCACCACCGGGGGGTAGCGGGAGCTACGAGCAGTACTTC. Translation gives CASSPPGGSGSYEQYF.

This clonotype has at least ten counts. This chain links TRBV12-3 or TRBV12-4 with TRBJ2-7; TRBD1 aligns across 7 bases. V lost 3 bases to trimming and J lost 9 bases; unmatched junction nucleotides: 11. This CDR3 is built from 14 residues. Here the CDR3 reads CASSFWDSPSSQYF. CDR3 sequence (DNA): TGTGCCAGCAGTTTTTGGGACAGCCCGTCCTCGCAGTACTTC.

This clonotype appeared many times. V and J are TRBV10-3 and TRBJ1-4; 8 bases are shared with TRBD1. The length of the CDR3 is 16 residues. Germline CDR1 ENHRY, CDR2 SYGVKD. V lost 2 bases to trimming and J lost 6 bases; unmatched junction nucleotides: 8. CDR3 DNA: TGTGCCATCAGTGAGAGCGGGCAGGGGGCCGATGAAAAACTGTTTTTT. It encodes CAISESGQGADEKLFF.